The table lists the clone carrying this TCR beta chain with many counts. Antigen: not known. Looked up from germline, CDR1 is MNHEY and CDR2 is SVGAGI. V lost 2 bases and J lost 2; bases outside the gene matches: 2. The CDR3 spans 14 residues. One entry per CDR3 protein, called by TCRdb with MiXCR from the RT-PCR reads. This sample has 450,000 to 600,000 distinct CDR3 sequences; about 7.6% occur once, and the top ten carry 10% to 15%. This record belongs to a study of response to subunit inactivated influenza vaccine. The study, taken as a whole, reports: Authors suggested few new T cells are recruited by each seasonal influenza vaccination.

This chain links TRBV6-5 with TRBJ1-2, with TRBD1 matching 7 bases. The sequencing here drew on PBMCs from blood, taken about 23 months after vaccination. This receptor was obtained from a man aged 50 to 69 who received an inactivated influenza vaccine. The CDR3 DNA is TGTGCCAGCAGTTACGGGGGACAGAACTATGGCTACACCTTC. Translating it yields CASSYGGQNYGYTF.